One and the same sample provided the 13 T cell receptor beta chains below, sequenced in a study of STAT3 mutations in large granular lymphocyte leukemia. Their antigens are not known. The data were produced by immunoSEQ multiplex PCR, yet TCRdb's version contains in-frame clones alone and is incomplete. The data show 6,000 or so clones, about 35% seen once. Study-wide findings and caveats: Every T-LGLL patient had at least one immunodominant TCRbeta clonotype.

Sequences were obtained from peripheral blood mononuclear cells. These receptors were taken from a woman aged 40 to 49 with T-cell large granular lymphocyte leukemia. Some clones in this sample may be carry-over from other donors' samples.

This chain connects TRBV29-1 to TRBJ1-2, with D unresolved. V shed 4 bases and J shed 8 bases, with 23 bases lying between them. CDR1 and CDR2 (germline): SQVTM, ANQGSEA. The CDR3 length is 15 residues. The CDR3 reads CSVVVDQSPVRGYTF. The DNA of the CDR3 is TGCAGCGTTGTTGTGGACCAGTCCCCAGTTCGCGGCTACACCTTC.

This chain connects TRBV5-6 to TRBJ2-6; possibly TRBD2 for D (5 bases). CDR3 length: 15 residues. Deletions cut 0 bases from V and 1 base from J, with 5 bases between. Germline V gives CDR1 SGHDT, CDR2 YYEEEE. DNA for the CDR3: TGTGCCAGCAGCTTGGCGGGATCTGGGGCCAACGTCCTGACTTTC. Translated: CASSLAGSGANVLTF.

This sequence joins TRBV5-1 and TRBJ2-1; 12 bases align to TRBD2. V gave up 4 bases and J gave up 6 bases; unmatched junction bases: 8. Germline V gene data show CDR1 as SGHRS and CDR2 as YFSETQ. CDR3 length equals 16 residues. This chain's CDR3 is CASSRPSGGARNEQFF. The CDR3 bases are TGCGCCAGCAGCCGACCTAGCGGGGGGGCCCGCAATGAGCAGTTCTTC.

This clone has a handful of counts. The chain has TRBV6-1 and TRBJ1-2; weak D call: TRBD1 (5 bases). This CDR3 is built from 14 residues. Trimming took 2 bases from V and 7 from J, leaving 14 bases between them. Germline V gene sequence: CDR1 MNHNS, CDR2 SASEGT. The CDR3 reads CASSEFRGPSGYTF. In DNA, the CDR3 is TGTGCCAGCAGTGAATTTAGGGGACCTTCTGGCTACACCTTC.

This clone was picked up a small number of times. The rearrangement joins TRBV5-6 to TRBJ1-5; 8 positions match TRBD1. Trimming removed 4 bases from V and 5 bases from J; junction bases left unmatched: 8. This CDR3 has 15 residues. Germline loops: CDR1 SGHDT, CDR2 YYEEEE. In DNA form, the CDR3 reads TGTGCCAGCAGCCACGATCCGACAGGGGATCAGCCCCAGCATTTT. It specifies CASSHDPTGDQPQHF.

The chain carries TRBV5-6 and TRBJ2-7, with 7 bases identical to TRBD2. Germline V gene data show CDR1 as SGHDT and CDR2 as YYEEEE. This CDR3 comprises 15 residues. J lost 6 bases, V lost 4 bases, and 13 bases had no gene match. Here the CDR3 DNA reads TGTGCCAGCAGCGTATGGGGGGGAGGCTACGTCGAGCAGTACTTC. Amino acid sequence: CASSVWGGGYVEQYF.

This clone was observed a few times. The V gene is TRBV7-9, the J gene TRBJ1-6, with 7 positions matching TRBD1. J gave up 6 bases and V 3 bases, and 8 bases lay outside the gene matches. The CDR3 totals 16 residues. The germline V gene has CDR1 SEHNR and CDR2 FQNEAQ (reference sequence). CDR3 amino acids: CASSLGRDRVNSPLHF. CDR3 bases: TGTGCCAGCAGCTTGGGTCGCGACAGGGTTAATTCACCCCTCCACTTT.

The genes are TRBV6-1 and TRBJ1-5; 9 nucleotides match TRBD1. Trimming at V came to 3 bases and at J to 6 bases, leaving 6 bases not matched to a gene. This CDR3 contains 15 residues. Germline values: CDR1 MNHNS, CDR2 SASEGT. The CDR3 coding sequence is TGTGCCAGCAGTGACCCGGGACAGGGACGTCAGCCCCAGCATTTT. It yields the protein CASSDPGQGRQPQHF.

This clone is hyperexpanded by share. The J gene is TRBJ2-1, the V gene TRBV7-9, with TRBD1 identical over 7 bases. Germline CDR1 SEHNR, CDR2 FQNEAQ (reference sequence). The CDR3 spans 14 residues. Germline trimming cut 5 bases from V and 4 bases from J; bases unmatched to any gene: 5. In nucleotides, the CDR3 is TGTGCCAGCAGCGAGGGACAGATGTACAATGAGCAGTTCTTC. This sequence encodes CASSEGQMYNEQFF.

CDR3 residues: CAEDGEARNYGYTF. As DNA, the CDR3 is TGCGCGGAGGACGGGGAAGCCCGAAACTATGGCTACACCTTC. This chain joins TRBV10-1 and TRBJ1-2; no reliable D call. CDR3 length: 14 residues. CDR1 WNHNN and CDR2 SYGVQD come from the germline V gene (reference sequence).

This sequence joins TRBV6-5 and TRBJ1-2; D is possibly TRBD1 (6 bases). V dropped 2 bases and J dropped 8 bases, with 15 bases sitting between them. The CDR3 totals 14 residues. Germline CDR1 and CDR2: MNHEY and SVGAGI. The CDR3 region has the DNA TGTGCCAGCAGTTACCAAGGGGGGTCGGACGGCTACACCTTC. The encoded protein is CASSYQGGSDGYTF.

This clone was counted a few times. The chain couples TRBV5-6 to TRBJ1-1, with a possible D match to TRBD1 (5 bases). Germline V lookup: CDR1 SGHDT, CDR2 YYEEEE. CDR3 size: 14 residues. V lost 3 bases and J lost 0, with 9 bases in between. CDR3 region: CASSSGRLNTEAFF. In DNA form, the CDR3 reads TGTGCCAGCAGCTCGGGACGGCTGAACACTGAAGCTTTCTTT. Using reference TRBV5-6 and TRBJ1-1 for the parts outside the CDR3, the full variable domain is DAGVTQSPTHLIKTRGQQVTLRCSPKSGHDTVSWYQQALGQGPQFIFQYYEEEERQRGNFPDRFSGHQFPNYSSELNVNALLLGDSALYLCASSSGRLNTEAFFGQGTRLTVV.

The chain uses TRBV5-1 and TRBJ2-2; TRBD1 agrees at 8 bases. The CDR3 is made up of 13 amino acids. V trimming: 5 bases; J trimming: 6 bases; junction bases outside the gene matches: 3. Germline V gene sequence: CDR1 SGHRS, CDR2 YFSETQ. CDR3 amino acids: CASSPQGAGELFF. The CDR3 bases are TGCGCCAGCAGTCCACAGGGGGCCGGGGAGCTGTTTTTT.